The present T cell receptor beta chain was sequenced within a study of brain T cells in children with intractable seizures. Study-level points and caveats: Patients' HCMV serostatus was unknown; virus specificity rests on CDR3 similarity alone.

Some clones are missing from TCRdb's copy, which holds only in-frame ones; the method was immunoSEQ multiplex PCR. Of approximately 60,000 clones in the sample, around 96% are singletons; the top ten hold 0.38%. The CDR3 has 16 residues. Looked up from germline, CDR1 is SGHAT and CDR2 is FQNNGV. The ends were cut back, 1 base at V and 0 bases at J, with 10 bases in the middle. With respect to this clone: What it binds is not known.

Before surgery, patients took at least one anti-epileptic drug. Sequenced material: peripheral blood, taken at surgery. The clonotype was recovered from a boy in the first two years of life with focal cortical dysplasia and intractable seizures. V is TRBV11-2 and J is TRBJ2-1; tentative D call: TRBD1 (6 bases). The CDR3 sequence: CASSLGRTVSYNEQFF. In DNA, the CDR3 is TGTGCCAGCAGCTTAGGAAGGACAGTCTCCTACAATGAGCAGTTCTTC.